This T cell receptor beta chain is drawn from a study of blood T cell repertoires in COVID-19. The overall study: There were acute and convalescent COVID-19 samples, and they came from the United States, Italy and Spain.

CDR3 length equals 18 residues. Looked up from germline, CDR1 is SEHNR and CDR2 is FQNEAQ (reference sequence). V dropped 0 bases and J dropped 0 bases, with 12 bases sitting between them. Authors' processing steps: By means of reference gene primer amplification, nucleated cell counts were estimated. TCRdb's table, derived via immunoSEQ multiplex PCR, lists solely in-frame clones and lacks some. The V and J calls and clone size were taken over from that table, and D and trimming were inferred from the DNA. The data contain approximately 110,000 clones, nearly 85% of them singletons. The receptor comes from a woman in her forties or fifties with acute or convalescent COVID-19. V and J are TRBV7-9 and TRBJ2-6, with a tentative D call TRBD2 (6 bases). The material sequenced was peripheral blood. The CDR3 loop reads CASSLAIGGNSGANVLTF. CDR3 coding DNA: TGTGCCAGCAGCTTAGCGATCGGGGGAAACTCTGGGGCCAACGTCCTGACTTTC.